These 9 T cell receptor beta chains were sequenced from one sample in a study of radiation and T cells in renal cell carcinoma. Described time point: blood 4 weeks post-SBRT, at nephrectomy. Described treatment: 15 Gy SBRT to primary tumor, nephrectomy 4 weeks later. Only in-frame clones appear in the TCRdb table, and some are missing; sequencing was by immunoSEQ multiplex PCR. The sample yields 150,000 or so clones, less than 90% seen once. The specimen was blood, collected from a patient whose treatment included radiotherapy and nephrectomy. These receptors all come from a woman in her 50s with renal cell carcinoma.

This clone was counted a few times. The J gene is TRBJ2-1, the V gene TRBV7-2; 7 positions agree with TRBD2. V trimming: 1 base; J trimming: 2 bases; junction bases outside the gene matches: 5. Germline-derived CDR1 and CDR2 are SGHTA and FQGNSA. This CDR3 comprises 16 residues. This chain's CDR3 is CASSLGPSGTYNEQFF. The CDR3 nucleotides read TGTGCCAGCAGCTTAGGTCCGAGCGGGACCTACAATGAGCAGTTCTTC.

This clone has only one observation. The genes are TRBV19 and TRBJ2-1; TRBD1 matches 9 bases. V was clipped by 3 bases and J by 6 bases; unmatched bases: 9. CDR3 length: 16 residues. Per germline, CDR1 LNHDA and CDR2 SQIVND (reference sequence). This chain's CDR3 is CASSILQGARFNEQFF. CDR3 DNA: TGTGCCAGTAGTATTCTACAGGGGGCGAGATTCAATGAGCAGTTCTTC.

This rearrangement joins TRBV6-5 to TRBJ2-7; D uncertain. The ends were cut back, 0 bases at V and 3 bases at J, with 12 bases in the middle. This CDR3 is 15 amino acids long. Looked up from germline, CDR1 is MNHEY and CDR2 is SVGAGI. The chain's CDR3 is CASSYSKRRSYEQYF. The DNA of the CDR3 is TGTGCCAGCAGTTACTCGAAGCGCAGGAGCTACGAGCAGTACTTC.

The rearrangement uses TRBV11-2 and TRBJ2-7; D is perhaps TRBD1 (6 bases). Germline-derived CDR1 and CDR2 are SGHAT and FQNNGV. The V and J ends lost 0 bases and 0 bases respectively, with 12 bases between them. The CDR3 length is 16 residues. The DNA for the CDR3 is TGTGCCAGCAGCTTAGATCGCCGGACAGACTCCTACGAGCAGTACTTC. It is translated as CASSLDRRTDSYEQYF.

In this sample, this clone turned up once. V gene TRBV19 combines with J gene TRBJ2-3, with 8 nucleotides matching TRBD1. The V segment lost 2 bases and the J segment 5 bases; nucleotides outside the gene matches: 9. The CDR3 contains 16 residues. CDR1 is LNHDA and CDR2 is SQIVND in the germline V gene (reference sequence). DNA of the CDR3: TGTGCCAGTAGTATACCCGGACAGGGAACAGGAGATACGCAGTATTTT. It specifies CASSIPGQGTGDTQYF. Based on the CDR3 plus reference TRBV19 and TRBJ2-3, the full variable domain is DGGITQSPKYLFRKEGQNVTLSCEQNLNHDAMYWYRQDPGQGLRLIYYSQIVNDFQKGDIAEGYSVSREKKESFPLTVTSAQKNPTAFYLCASSIPGQGTGDTQYFGPGTRLTVL.

This clone was counted once. The chain recombines TRBV7-2 with TRBJ1-2; unclear D gene. Trimming removed 0 bases from V and 4 bases from J, with 9 bases in between. Per germline, CDR1 SGHTA and CDR2 FQGNSA. The length of the CDR3 is 14 residues. CDR3 protein: CASSLANSIYGYTF. DNA for the CDR3: TGTGCCAGCAGCTTAGCCAACAGTATCTATGGCTACACCTTC.

This chain connects TRBV9 to TRBJ2-7; the D gene could be TRBD1 or TRBD2 (5 bases each). The germline V gene has CDR1 SGDLS and CDR2 YYNGEE. The germline V and J ends were trimmed by 2 bases and 3 bases, with 9 bases remaining between them. This CDR3 comprises 13 residues. The CDR3 here is CASSVAGSYEQYF. For the CDR3, the DNA is TGTGCCAGCAGCGTGGCAGGGAGCTACGAGCAGTACTTC.

This chain connects TRBV2 to TRBJ1-1; D is unclear. This CDR3 is built from 15 residues. Germline assignment: CDR1 SNHLY and CDR2 FYNNEI. The germline V and J ends were trimmed by 7 bases and 1 base, with 16 bases remaining between them. CDR3 in amino acids: CASKIIRAPNTEAFF. The CDR3 DNA is TGTGCCAGCAAGATAATCCGGGCCCCGAACACTGAAGCTTTCTTT. The full variable domain, its missing parts supplied by reference TRBV2 and TRBJ1-1, is EPEVTQTPSHQVTQMGQEVILRCVPISNHLYFYWYRQILGQKVEFLVSFYNNEISEKSEIFDDQFSVERPDGSNFTLKIRSTKLEDSAMYFCASKIIRAPNTEAFFGQGTRLTVV.

The V gene is TRBV5-6, the J gene TRBJ1-2, with no clear D. The CDR3 has 15 residues. Looked up from germline, CDR1 is SGHDT and CDR2 is YYEEEE. V lost 0 bases and J 3 bases, leaving 12 bases between the germline ends. The CDR3 is CASSLAGVRDYGYTF. CDR3 in DNA: TGTGCCAGCAGCTTGGCAGGAGTTAGGGACTATGGCTACACCTTC.